Below are 26 T cell receptor beta chains sequenced from a single sample in a study of blood T cells in healthy people across ages. It was with a sample-barcoded 5' primer and a J-beta primer mix that a second PCR of roughly 6 to 11 cycles was run. MiXCR, run by TCRdb on the 5' RACE reads, gives a single entry per CDR3 protein. Here the sample spans about 900,000 distinct CDR3 sequences, 60% to 80% being singletons. Specimen: blood. All receptors derive from a man aged 25-45 years in good health.

This clonotype was picked up a small number of times. The V and J genes are TRBV7-8 and TRBJ2-1; no firm D call. The germline V gene has CDR1 SGHVS and CDR2 FQNEAQ. V dropped 2 bases and J dropped 6 bases, with 5 bases sitting between them. This CDR3 is 12 amino acids long. The CDR3 DNA sequence: TGTGCCAGCAGCTTATACCCCAATGAGCAGTTCTTC. Translating gives CASSLYPNEQFF.

This clonotype has just one count. The rearrangement uses TRBV7-3 and TRBJ2-1; D is possibly TRBD2 (6 bases). V was shortened by 2 bases and J by 1 base, with 9 bases between the two germline ends. The CDR3 totals 15 residues. The germline V gene has CDR1 SGHTA and CDR2 FQGTGA. The CDR3 loop is CASSLGGYSYNEQFF. In nucleotides, the CDR3 is TGTGCCAGCAGCTTAGGGGGGTATTCCTACAATGAGCAGTTCTTC.

The chain couples TRBV7-8 to TRBJ2-7; 7 nucleotides match TRBD1. The DNA end lines up better with TRBJ2-5; the J call may be wrong. The CDR3 loop spans 14 amino acids. From germline, CDR1 is SGHVS and CDR2 FQNEAQ. CDR3 coding DNA: TGTGCCAGCAACTCAAGGACAGGCGGGGAGACCCAGTACTTC. Protein product: CASNSRTGGETQYF.

V is TRBV12-3 or TRBV12-4 and J is TRBJ1-5; 8 bases line up with TRBD1. The CDR3 consists of 15 residues. Losses at the gene ends were 1 base for V and 6 bases for J; bases not matched to a gene: 5. The CDR3 spells CASSLGQGWFQPQHF. The CDR3 nucleotides are TGTGCCAGCAGTTTAGGACAGGGGTGGTTTCAGCCCCAGCATTTT.

This sequence joins TRBV28 and TRBJ2-1; a possible D gene is TRBD2 (5 bases). This CDR3 is 15 amino acids long. Germline V gene data show CDR1 as MDHEN and CDR2 as SYDVKM. Trimming cost V 4 bases and J 4 bases, with 14 bases left between them. The CDR3: CASSSPGVFYNEQFF. CDR3 DNA sequence: TGTGCCAGCAGTTCCCCCGGGGTATTTTACAATGAGCAGTTCTTC.

Concerning this clonotype: The junction departs from the called germline gene at one end, perhaps through a read error. This sequence joins TRBV6-6 and TRBJ2-3; 13 nucleotides agree with TRBD2. The CDR3 sequence is 17 residues long. Germline loops: CDR1 MNHNY, CDR2 SVGAGI (reference sequence). CDR3 loop: CASSPGRTSGGSDTQYF. As DNA, the CDR3 is TGCGCCAGCAGCCCTGGAAGGACTAGCGGGGGTTCAGATACGCAGTATTTT.

The chain joins TRBV7-9 to TRBJ1-2; 10 bases are shared with TRBD1. V was pared by 5 bases and J by 3 bases, with 6 bases of the junction left unmatched. Germline assignment: CDR1 SEHNR and CDR2 FQNEAQ (reference sequence). This CDR3 has 15 amino acids. CDR3 loop: CASSRQGAQDYGYTF. CDR3 coding DNA: TGTGCCAGCAGCAGACAGGGGGCGCAGGACTATGGCTACACCTTC.

V usage is TRBV27 and J usage is TRBJ2-1, with D hard to call. Germline V gives CDR1 MNHEY, CDR2 SMNVEV (reference sequence). The length of the CDR3 is 14 residues. Trimming pared 2 bases from V and 6 bases from J, leaving 11 bases between. The CDR3 nucleotides read TGTGCCAGCAGTTTAAGGCTCGAAGCCAATGAGCAGTTCTTC. It yields the protein CASSLRLEANEQFF.

The table lists this clonotype with a count of one. The rearrangement links TRBV5-4 to TRBJ1-1; TRBD1 aligns across 8 bases. V lost 4 bases, J lost 3 bases, and 17 bases stayed unmatched. Germline V gene lookup returns CDR1 SGHNT and CDR2 YYREEE (reference sequence). This CDR3 contains 18 residues. The CDR3 DNA sequence: TGTGCCAGCAGCCCCGTTTTGGGCTCAGGGGGCGGGCACACTGAAGCTTTCTTT. It codes for CASSPVLGSGGGHTEAFF.

Of note for this clonotype: A junction end diverges from the germline sequence, so it may reflect a read error. The chain couples TRBV28 to TRBJ1-2; perhaps TRBD1 as D (6 bases). The CDR3 has 15 amino acids. The germline V gene encodes CDR1 MDHEN and CDR2 SYDVKM. Written as DNA, the CDR3 is TGTGTCAGCAGTTTATCAGGGGACGGAAACTATGGCTACACCTTC. Amino acid sequence: CVSSLSGDGNYGYTF.

The CDR3 region has the DNA TGCAGTGCTAAGCAGGGAGATGGTTCACCCCTCCACTTT. Protein product: CSAKQGDGSPLHF. The chain combines TRBV20-1 with TRBJ1-6; possible D gene TRBD1, 5 bases. The CDR3 has 13 residues. In germline, CDR1 is DFQATT, CDR2 SNEGSKA (reference sequence). V dropped 4 bases and J dropped 9 bases, with 13 bases sitting between them.

V and J are TRBV6-2 or TRBV6-3 and TRBJ2-7; D is uncertain. CDR3 length equals 12 residues. Between the trimmed V and J ends, which lost 6 bases and 5 bases, there was a span of 11 bases. The germline gives CDR1 MNHEY, CDR2 SVGEGT. In DNA, the CDR3 is TGTGCCAGCAGCCAGAGACGGGACGAGCAGTACTTC. Encoded protein: CASSQRRDEQYF.

This clonotype has just one count. The J gene is TRBJ2-7, the V gene TRBV6-5, with D hard to call. Trimming removed 4 bases at V and 0 bases at J, with 10 bases between. CDR3 length: 14 residues. From germline, CDR1 is MNHEY and CDR2 SVGAGI. CDR3 DNA: TGTGCCAGCAGTTCTTACACGAGCTCCTACGAGCAGTACTTC. Translated, it gives CASSSYTSSYEQYF.

The V gene is TRBV12-3 or TRBV12-4, the J gene TRBJ2-3; 10 bases line up with TRBD1. V dropped 3 bases and J dropped 4; count of bases not matched to a gene: 4. The CDR3 is made up of 15 amino acids. CDR3 DNA sequence: TGTGCCAGCAGTTTCACAGGACAGGGGGCAGATACGCAGTATTTT. This sequence encodes CASSFTGQGADTQYF.

This sequence joins TRBV28 and TRBJ2-3; the match to TRBD2 covers 7 bases. This CDR3 has 17 amino acids. Trimming removed 2 bases from V and 2 bases from J; junction bases left unmatched: 10. CDR1 and CDR2 (germline): MDHEN, SYDVKM. The CDR3 DNA reads as TGTGCCAGCAGTTTACCCCCAGCGGGGACTGACACAGATACGCAGTATTTT. Its translation is CASSLPPAGTDTDTQYF.

This chain links TRBV6-5 with TRBJ2-7; tentatively, D is TRBD2 (5 bases). The length of the CDR3 is 15 residues. Deletions cut 0 bases from V and 1 base from J, with 10 bases between. Germline CDR1 reads MNHEY; CDR2 reads SVGAGI. CDR3 DNA: TGTGCCAGCAGTTACTCGTCGGGGATTTCCTACGAGCAGTACTTC. Residues: CASSYSSGISYEQYF.

The CDR3 coding sequence is TGTGCCAGCAGCCAATCACAAAACGAGCAGTACTTC. Its protein product is CASSQSQNEQYF. The chain uses TRBV16 and TRBJ2-7; D gene uncertain. Germline CDR1 and CDR2: KGHSY and FQNENV. V lost 0 bases, J lost 5 bases, and 5 bases lay in between. The CDR3 runs 12 residues.

This clonotype has just a few counts. The chain uses TRBV5-1 and TRBJ2-1; weak D call: TRBD2 (6 bases). Trimming removed 3 bases from V and 0 bases from J, with 10 bases in between. The CDR3 contains 15 residues. In germline, CDR1 is SGHRS, CDR2 YFSETQ. The CDR3 is CASSSGTFSYNEQFF. The CDR3 bases are TGCGCCAGCAGCTCCGGGACTTTCTCCTACAATGAGCAGTTCTTC.

The rearrangement links TRBV30 to TRBJ2-7, with unresolved D. The J call could be wrong; TRBJ2-5 is a better fit for the DNA end. This CDR3 is built from 12 residues. CDR1 is GTSNPN, CDR2 SVGIG, per germline (reference sequence). In DNA, the CDR3 is TGTGCCTGGAGGGTCGCGTCGGAGACCCAGTACTTC. Protein product: CAWRVASETQYF.

The V gene is TRBV7-2, the J gene TRBJ2-3; 9 bases map to TRBD2. The V and J ends lost 5 bases and 0 bases, in that order; junction bases with no gene match: 6. Germline-derived CDR1 and CDR2 are SGHTA and FQGNSA. The CDR3 has 16 amino acids. The CDR3 sequence is CASSPCTSGSTDTQYF. The CDR3 nucleotides are TGTGCCAGCAGCCCCTGTACTAGCGGGAGCACAGATACGCAGTATTTT.

The chain carries TRBV28 and TRBJ2-7; D gene unclear. The CDR3 extends over 14 amino acids. CDR1 and CDR2 (germline): MDHEN, SYDVKM. The V gene lost 6 bases and the J gene lost 2 bases, with 14 bases spanning the gap. The CDR3 spells CASRRGGETYEQYF. In DNA form, the CDR3 reads TGTGCCAGCAGGAGAGGCGGCGAAACCTACGAGCAGTACTTC. Complete variable domain (other parts from reference TRBV28 and TRBJ2-7): DVKVTQSSRYLVKRTGEKVFLECVQDMDHENMFWYRQDPGLGLRLIYFSYDVKMKEKGDIPEGYSVSREKKERFSLILESASTNQTSMYLCASRRGGETYEQYFGPGTRLTVT.

The CDR3 DNA follows: TGTGCCAGCAGTAGCGGAGGGGGCCCTACCTACAATGAGCAGTTCTTC. The encoded protein is CASSSGGGPTYNEQFF. The V call is TRBV6-5, the J call TRBJ2-1, with D maybe TRBD1 (7 bases). V lost 5 bases, J lost 2 bases, and 16 bases lay in between. Looked up from germline, CDR1 is MNHEY and CDR2 is SVGAGI. The CDR3 runs 16 residues.

This clonotype was observed a few times. This chain joins TRBV7-2 and TRBJ1-6; D not certain. This CDR3 is 14 amino acids long. With 1 base removed from V and 5 bases from J, the gap between germline ends came to 6 bases. Germline loops: CDR1 SGHTA, CDR2 FQGNSA. The CDR3 loop is CASSLGVNNSPLHF. CDR3 DNA sequence: TGTGCCAGCAGCTTAGGGGTCAATAATTCACCCCTCCACTTT.

This clonotype was detected once. The chain is built from TRBV20-1 and TRBJ1-6; 7 bases are shared with TRBD1. The germline gives CDR1 DFQATT, CDR2 SNEGSKA (reference sequence). There are 15 residues in the CDR3. Germline trimming cut 6 bases from V and 3 bases from J; bases unmatched to any gene: 8. CDR3 coding DNA: TGCAGTGCGTTCATAGGGGGCTTCTATAATTCACCCCTCCACTTT. Its translation: CSAFIGGFYNSPLHF.

This clonotype was counted a single time. This chain joins TRBV9 and TRBJ2-7, with D maybe TRBD1 (5 bases). The CDR3 sequence is 16 residues long. The V gene's germline CDR1 is SGDLS and CDR2 YYNGEE. Trimming left V 4 bases short and J 1 base short, with 18 bases between. In nucleotides, the CDR3 is TGTGCCAGCAGCCGAGAGGTGGGGCCCTGGTCCTACGAGCAGTACTTC. It encodes CASSREVGPWSYEQYF.

The chain links TRBV2 to TRBJ2-1, with 8 bases matching TRBD2. The CDR3 consists of 13 residues. Germline V gene sequence: CDR1 SNHLY, CDR2 FYNNEI. V lost 10 bases to trimming and J lost 8 bases; unmatched junction nucleotides: 10. CDR3 nucleotide sequence: TGTGCCATCCAAGGGACTAGTGACGATGAGCAGTTCTTC. Translated, it gives CAIQGTSDDEQFF.